A selection of T cell receptor beta chains follows, all from one sample in a study of CD8+ T cells in alopecia areata. The repertoire was sequenced with immunoSEQ multiplex PCR; TCRdb's copy has only in-frame clones and lacks some. The table records 10,000 to 15,000 clones, over 55% of them present only once. The sequenced material came from skin. Every receptor here comes from a human donor with alopecia areata. CDR3s include the opening cysteine and the closing phenylalanine or tryptophan. The D gene is left open where the match is weak. Size values are once, few and many counts, or a class for expanded clones, and some rows have none.

clone_size	j_call	d_call	v_call	cdr3_aa	cdr3_nt
once	TRBJ2-5	NA	TRBV7-2	CASSVTRQETQYF	TGTGCCAGCAGTGTTACTAGGCAAGAGACCCAGTACTTC
NA	TRBJ1-5	NA	TRBV29-1	CSVEQGPGQPQHF	TGCAGCGTTGAGCAGGGACCGGGTCAGCCCCAGCATTTT
medium-sized	TRBJ2-5	NA	TRBV7-2	CASTPDSQETQYF	TGTGCCAGCACCCCGGACAGCCAAGAGACCCAGTACTTC
NA	TRBJ2-2	TRBD2	TRBV7-2	CASSRTSAPLGTGELFF	TGTGCCAGCAGCAGGACTAGCGCCCCGCTCGGGACCGGGGAGCTGTTTTTT
NA	TRBJ2-1	NA	TRBV18	CASSPLPGGPTSYNEQFF	TGTGCCAGCTCACCCCTCCCTGGAGGCCCGACCTCCTACAATGAGCAGTTCTTC
NA	TRBJ2-3	TRBD2	TRBV29-1	CSPILAGGSTDTQYF	TGCAGCCCGATATTAGCGGGAGGATCGACAGATACGCAGTATTTT
NA	TRBJ1-4	TRBD1	TRBV29-1	CSVRQGATNEKLFF	TGCAGCGTTAGACAGGGTGCAACTAATGAAAAACTGTTTTTT
NA	TRBJ2-2	NA	TRBV5-1	CASSLDYSFRTGGRTGELFF	TGCGCCAGCAGCTTGGATTACTCCTTTAGGACAGGCGGGAGGACCGGGGAGCTGTTTTTT
few	TRBJ2-3	TRBD1	TRBV27	CASSLDRRADTQYF	TGTGCCAGCAGTTTGGACAGGCGCGCAGATACGCAGTATTTT
few	TRBJ2-1	NA	TRBV28	CASSPYNEQFF	TGTGCCAGCAGCCCCTACAATGAGCAGTTCTTC
NA	TRBJ2-3	NA	TRBV9	CASSGGRGGADTQYF	TGTGCCAGCAGCGGGGGACGGGGCGGTGCAGATACGCAGTATTTT
NA	TRBJ2-7	NA	TRBV19	CASSIGKGYEQYF	TGTGCCAGTAGTATAGGAAAAGGCTACGAGCAGTACTTC
NA	TRBJ1-2	NA	TRBV6-6	CASSPPGLRSYGYTF	TGTGCCAGCAGCCCTCCGGGCCTCCGGAGCTATGGCTACACCTTC
NA	TRBJ2-3	NA	TRBV29-1	CSVRTGTPGDTQYF	TGCAGCGTGAGGACCGGGACTCCCGGGGATACGCAGTATTTT
few	TRBJ2-1	NA	TRBV5-1	CASSWGGGAVEQFF	TGCGCCAGCAGCTGGGGGGGCGGTGCGGTTGAGCAGTTCTTC
few	TRBJ1-5	NA	TRBV4-2	CASSQDSQQPQHF	TGTGCCAGCAGCCAAGATAGTCAGCAGCCCCAGCATTTT
NA	TRBJ2-7	NA	TRBV19	CASSRQGSYEQYF	TGTGCCAGTAGTAGACAAGGGTCCTACGAGCAGTACTTC
NA	TRBJ2-1	TRBD2	TRBV5-1	CASSLFQGGSYEQFF	TGCGCCAGCAGTTTATTTCAGGGCGGGAGTTATGAGCAGTTCTTC
few	TRBJ2-1	NA	TRBV7-9	CASSPSSLSGFF	TGTGCCAGCAGCCCGTCGAGCCTCTCGGGGTTCTTC
NA	TRBJ2-1	TRBD2	TRBV5-1	CASRLAGGPNNEQFF	TGCGCCAGCAGGCTAGCGGGAGGGCCGAACAATGAGCAGTTCTTC
NA	TRBJ2-2	NA	TRBV28	CASRGTTSGGELFF	TGTGCCAGCAGGGGGACCACCTCGGGCGGGGAGCTGTTTTTT
NA	TRBJ1-6	TRBD1	TRBV30	CAWSLRDRNSPLHF	TGTGCCTGGAGTCTCCGGGACAGAAATTCACCCCTCCACTTT
NA	TRBJ1-5	NA	TRBV12-5	CASGLVVGQLNQPQHF	TGTGCTAGTGGTTTGGTGGTTGGACAGCTCAATCAGCCCCAGCATTTT
few	TRBJ2-2	NA	TRBV5-1	CASSLGYRTGELFF	TGCGCCAGCAGCTTAGGCTATCGCACCGGGGAGCTGTTTTTT
NA	TRBJ2-1	NA	TRBV7-9	CASSLGAYNEQFF	TGTGCCAGCAGCTTAGGGGCCTACAATGAGCAGTTCTTC
NA	TRBJ2-1	NA	TRBV5-1	CASSLERGEQFF	TGCGCCAGCAGCTTGGAAAGGGGGGAGCAGTTCTTC
large	TRBJ2-5	NA	TRBV7-2	CASSPGTPGETQYF	TGTGCCAGCAGCCCCGGGACTCCGGGAGAGACCCAGTACTTC
NA	TRBJ1-3	NA	TRBV2	CASSELESGNTIYF	TGTGCCAGCAGTGAACTCGAATCTGGAAACACCATATATTTT